A single T cell receptor (beta chain) is shown here with its context. This entry is derived from a study of T cell responses to AZD1222 COVID-19 vaccine. Germline CDR1 MNHEY, CDR2 SVGAGI. Trimming took off 4 bases at V and 0 bases at J, with 12 bases between the two ends. The CDR3 spans 15 residues. Assay used: immunoSEQ multiplex PCR; TCRdb lists only in-frame clones, some missing. This sample yields 150,000 to 200,000 clones, of which approximately 92% are seen a single time; 1% to 1.5% belongs to the top ten. The V call is TRBV6-5, the J call TRBJ1-1, with D maybe TRBD1 (5 bases). Specimen: peripheral blood, collected on day 0 of AZD1222 vaccination. The receptor was isolated from an adult in good health. This chain's CDR3 is CASSSYRRLNTEAFF. In DNA, the CDR3 is TGTGCCAGCAGTTCCTACAGGAGACTGAACACTGAAGCTTTCTTT.